What follows are 32 T cell receptor beta chains derived from one specimen sequenced in a study of blood T cell repertoires in COVID-19. Sequencing was performed with immunoSEQ multiplex PCR; in TCRdb, only in-frame clones are kept and a portion is missing. The sample has 150,000 to 200,000 clones, 85% to 90% seen once; the top ten hold 0.65% to 0.95%. The sequenced sample was peripheral blood. The origin of the receptors is a woman in her 70s with acute or convalescent COVID-19.

The rearrangement links TRBV28 to TRBJ1-1; TRBD1 is a possible D gene (5 bases). Trimming left V 2 bases short and J 4 bases short, with 8 bases between. The V gene's germline CDR1 is MDHEN and CDR2 SYDVKM. This CDR3 is 13 amino acids long. CDR3 nucleotide sequence: TGTGCCAGCAGTTTAGGGGCCGGCACTGAAGCTTTCTTT. This translates into CASSLGAGTEAFF.

The J gene is TRBJ2-1, the V gene TRBV4-3; D may be TRBD2 (5 bases). V shed 4 bases and J shed 6 bases, with 10 bases lying between them. The CDR3 is 13 amino acids. Germline V gene lookup returns CDR1 LGHNA and CDR2 YSLEER. In DNA, the CDR3 is TGCGCCAGCAGCCGGGGAGTCGCCAATGAGCAGTTCTTC. Translated: CASSRGVANEQFF.

This clone was seen only a few times. The V gene is TRBV9, the J gene TRBJ2-2; 10 bases fit TRBD2. Trimming removed 4 bases from V and 6 bases from J; junction bases left unmatched: 9. The germline V gene encodes CDR1 SGDLS and CDR2 YYNGEE. The CDR3 runs 16 residues. CDR3: CASSFPAGGPAGELFF. The DNA for the CDR3 is TGTGCCAGCAGCTTCCCAGCGGGAGGGCCCGCCGGGGAGCTGTTTTTT.

The chain employs TRBV28 and TRBJ1-2; 12 bases fit TRBD1. Germline V lookup: CDR1 MDHEN, CDR2 SYDVKM. With V trimmed by 6 bases and J by 7 bases, 3 bases remained unmatched. This CDR3 contains 13 residues. The CDR3 DNA reads TGTGCCAGCAGGGGGACAGGGGGCTCTGGCTACACCTTC. It encodes CASRGTGGSGYTF.

The V call is TRBV19, the J call TRBJ2-1; TRBD2 matches 7 bases. The V segment lost 5 bases and the J segment 6 bases; nucleotides outside the gene matches: 10. This CDR3 is built from 15 residues. Germline V gene sequence: CDR1 LNHDA, CDR2 SQIVND (reference sequence). CDR3 bases: TGTGCCAGTAGTCGCCAAGGCGGGGGAGGCAATGAGCAGTTCTTC. Amino acid sequence: CASSRQGGGGNEQFF.

This chain connects TRBV4-2 to TRBJ2-5, with TRBD1 matching over 7 bases. Trimming took 3 bases from V and 3 from J; bases not matched to a gene: 4. Germline loops: CDR1 LGHNA, CDR2 YNFKEQ. The CDR3 is 14 amino acids. The CDR3 protein is CASSQGDREETQYF. The CDR3 DNA is TGTGCCAGCAGCCAGGGAGACAGGGAAGAGACCCAGTACTTC.

This chain joins TRBV7-9 and TRBJ2-7; no firm D call. The CDR3 is 14 amino acids. CDR1 is SEHNR and CDR2 is FQNEAQ in the germline V gene (reference sequence). The V and J ends lost 2 bases and 9 bases respectively, with 17 bases between them. The CDR3 bases are TGTGCCAGCAGCTTATCGCGAGGTGCCGGGTTGCAGTACTTC. It specifies CASSLSRGAGLQYF.

This chain joins TRBV5-8 and TRBJ2-5; 8 nucleotides line up with TRBD1. The CDR3 is made up of 14 amino acids. V was pared by 4 bases and J by 4 bases, with 6 bases of the junction left unmatched. Germline CDR1 reads SGHTS; CDR2 reads YDEGEE. DNA for the CDR3: TGTGCCAGCAGCCTAGGACAGGGAGGAGAGACCCAGTACTTC. This codes for CASSLGQGGETQYF. The full variable domain, rest sourced from reference TRBV5-8 and TRBJ2-5, is EAGVTQSPTHLIKTRGQQATLRCSPISGHTSVYWYQQALGLGLQFLLWYDEGEERNRGNFPPRFSGRQFPNYSSELNVNALELEDSALYLCASSLGQGGETQYFGPGTRLLVL.

This chain connects TRBV19 to TRBJ1-5, with 7 bases fitting TRBD1. V was pared by 7 bases and J by 7 bases, with 10 bases of the junction left unmatched. In germline, CDR1 is LNHDA, CDR2 SQIVND (reference sequence). The CDR3 is made up of 14 amino acids. Here the CDR3 reads CASTPTGKSQPQHF. In nucleotides, the CDR3 is TGTGCCAGTACCCCGACAGGGAAGAGCCAGCCCCAGCATTTT.

V and J are TRBV7-2 and TRBJ1-2, with D unclear. The length of the CDR3 is 13 residues. V was clipped by 4 bases and J by 2 bases, with 8 bases between them. Germline V gives CDR1 SGHTA, CDR2 FQGNSA. In nucleotides, the CDR3 is TGTGCCAGCAGCTCCGTATTGAACTATGGCTACACCTTC. Translation: CASSSVLNYGYTF.

The chain employs TRBV19 and TRBJ2-7; 9 nucleotides match TRBD1. With 5 bases clipped from V and 5 bases from J, the junction kept 10 bases outside the gene matches. In germline, CDR1 is LNHDA, CDR2 SQIVND (reference sequence). CDR3 length equals 15 residues. CDR3 DNA sequence: TGTGCCAGTAGTGTCCCCGGGACAGGGAGCGACGAGCAGTACTTC. The encoded protein is CASSVPGTGSDEQYF.

The V call is TRBV4-2, the J call TRBJ2-1, with 8 bases aligning to TRBD2. This CDR3 region has 16 residues. Per the germline V gene, CDR1 is LGHNA and CDR2 is YNFKEQ. After removal of 5 bases from V and 4 bases from J, the junction contained 10 bases not matched to a gene. CDR3 in DNA: TGTGCCAGCAGCGAAACCGGGACTAGACGATACAATGAGCAGTTCTTC. Its translation: CASSETGTRRYNEQFF.

This chain joins TRBV27 and TRBJ2-3, with 9 nucleotides matching TRBD2. The CDR3 sequence is 17 residues long. The germline V gene encodes CDR1 MNHEY and CDR2 SMNVEV (reference sequence). V dropped 1 base and J dropped 2; count of bases not matched to a gene: 7. The CDR3 sequence is CASSLYGGRAPTDTQYF. The DNA for the CDR3 is TGTGCCAGCAGTTTATACGGCGGGAGGGCCCCCACAGATACGCAGTATTTT.

The chain uses TRBV9 and TRBJ1-1; TRBD1 aligns across 8 bases. The V gene end was trimmed by 0 bases and the J gene end by 8 bases; junction bases not matched to a gene: 9. This CDR3 has 15 residues. The germline gives CDR1 SGDLS, CDR2 YYNGEE. CDR3 nucleotide sequence: TGTGCCAGCAGCGTAGGGATCACGGACAGGGAGGAAGCTTTCTTT. It translates to CASSVGITDREEAFF.

The CDR3 loop is CASRKGQGRSDEQFF. CDR3 sequence (DNA): TGCGCCAGCAGGAAGGGACAGGGGAGGTCGGATGAGCAGTTCTTC. The V call is TRBV5-1, the J call TRBJ2-1; TRBD1 matches at 10 bases. The J segment lost 8 bases and the V segment lost 5 bases, leaving 10 bases of the junction unmatched. The CDR3 runs 15 residues. CDR1 is SGHRS and CDR2 is YFSETQ in the germline V gene.

V gene TRBV11-3 combines with J gene TRBJ2-5; 9 positions agree with TRBD2. Germline CDR1 and CDR2: SGHNT and YENEEA. This CDR3 is built from 17 residues. V trimming: 0 bases; J trimming: 5 bases; junction bases outside the gene matches: 10. In DNA, the CDR3 is TGTGCCAGCAGCTTAGAGCGCGGGAGGGCCCCGTGGGAGACCCAGTACTTC. Protein: CASSLERGRAPWETQYF. The full variable domain, completed using reference TRBV11-3 and TRBJ2-5, is EAGVVQSPRYKIIEKKQPVAFWCNPISGHNTLYWYLQNLGQGPELLIRYENEEAVDDSQLPKDRFSAERLKGVDSTLKIQPAELGDSAVYLCASSLERGRAPWETQYFGPGTRLLVL.

The rearrangement uses TRBV5-1 and TRBJ1-2, with 9 bases identical to TRBD1. From germline, CDR1 is SGHRS and CDR2 YFSETQ. With V trimmed by 4 bases and J by 3 bases, 4 bases remained unmatched. CDR3 length: 14 residues. The CDR3 here is CASSHGQGYYGYTF. CDR3 in DNA: TGCGCCAGCAGCCACGGACAGGGGTACTATGGCTACACCTTC.

The chain uses TRBV4-1 and TRBJ2-3; 9 bases fit TRBD2. The trim removed 6 bases at V and 0 bases at J, leaving 13 bases unmatched. This CDR3 is 18 amino acids long. Germline CDR1 reads MGHRA; CDR2 reads YSYEKL. Written as DNA, the CDR3 is TGCGCCAGCAGTCTGACACCCTGGACTAGCGCGAGCACAGATACGCAGTATTTT. This sequence encodes CASSLTPWTSASTDTQYF.

CDR3 amino acids: CATSNSVGGLSGANVLTF. The CDR3 nucleotides read TGTGCCACCTCTAACTCGGTGGGGGGGCTCTCTGGGGCCAACGTCCTGACTTTC. The rearrangement uses TRBV25-1 and TRBJ2-6; maybe TRBD2 (7 bases). There are 18 residues in the CDR3. CDR1 and CDR2 from the germline V gene are MGHDK and SYGVNS. The germline V and J ends were trimmed by 10 bases and 0 bases, with 22 bases remaining between them.

The chain recombines TRBV9 with TRBJ2-7, with TRBD1 matching 7 bases. The ends lost 3 bases at V and 2 bases at J; junction bases unmatched: 2. CDR1 is SGDLS and CDR2 is YYNGEE in the germline V gene. This CDR3 contains 13 residues. Here the CDR3 DNA reads TGTGCCAGCAGCGCGACAGGGACCTACGAGCAGTACTTC. This translates into CASSATGTYEQYF.

The V gene is TRBV5-1, the J gene TRBJ1-1; D possibly corresponds to TRBD1 (6 bases). Germline CDR1 is SGHRS and CDR2 is YFSETQ. The CDR3 is 13 amino acids. Trimming took 3 bases from V and 1 from J, leaving 7 bases between them. The CDR3 protein is CASSSRGNTEAFF. The DNA of the CDR3 is TGCGCCAGCAGCTCCAGGGGGAACACTGAAGCTTTCTTT.

V usage is TRBV14 and J usage is TRBJ2-7; 8 nucleotides line up with TRBD1. The CDR3 is 16 residues long. J lost 9 bases, V lost 3 bases, and 16 bases had no gene match. Germline lookup yields CDR1 SGHDN and CDR2 FVKESK. The CDR3 loop reads CASSHAGTGRFEGQYF. The DNA of the CDR3 is TGTGCCAGCAGCCATGCCGGGACAGGTCGTTTCGAGGGGCAGTACTTC.

The rearrangement links TRBV4-2 to TRBJ2-7; the D gene is possibly TRBD2 (5 bases). The germline V and J ends were trimmed by 4 bases and 5 bases, with 12 bases remaining between them. The CDR3 has 13 residues. CDR1 LGHNA and CDR2 YNFKEQ come from the germline V gene. DNA for the CDR3: TGTGCCAGCAGCCGGCCCTCTAGCAACGAGCAGTACTTC. It translates to CASSRPSSNEQYF.

The chain links TRBV7-2 to TRBJ1-5; the match to TRBD1 covers 9 bases. CDR3 length: 17 amino acids. Trimming at V came to 1 base and at J to 6 bases, leaving 10 bases not matched to a gene. CDR1 and CDR2 (germline): SGHTA, FQGNSA. CDR3 bases: TGTGCCAGCAGCTTAGAATTAAGGACAGGGGTTGGTCAGCCCCAGCATTTT. Protein sequence: CASSLELRTGVGQPQHF.

V is TRBV2 and J is TRBJ1-1, with D perhaps matching TRBD1 (5 bases). V lost 2 bases and J 2 bases, leaving 6 bases between the germline ends. Germline V gene lookup returns CDR1 SNHLY and CDR2 FYNNEI. This CDR3 contains 13 residues. The CDR3 DNA sequence: TGTGCCAGCAGTGAACAGGGTAACACTGAAGCTTTCTTT. Amino acids: CASSEQGNTEAFF.

The rearrangement joins TRBV9 to TRBJ2-3, with 7 bases lining up with TRBD2. Looked up from germline, CDR1 is SGDLS and CDR2 is YYNGEE. Trimming took 3 bases from V and 0 from J; bases not matched to a gene: 1. There are 14 residues in the CDR3. The CDR3 DNA is TGTGCCAGCAGCGCTAGCGGAAGCACAGATACGCAGTATTTT. This codes for CASSASGSTDTQYF.

In its sample, this clone was seen once. The J gene is TRBJ2-1, the V gene TRBV10-1; TRBD1 matches at 11 bases. CDR1 WNHNN and CDR2 SYGVQD come from the germline V gene (reference sequence). The V gene end was trimmed by 3 bases and the J gene end by 6 bases; junction bases not matched to a gene: 7. This CDR3 comprises 16 residues. CDR3 residues: CASSDPGTGGTNEQFF. The CDR3 nucleotides are TGCGCCAGCAGTGACCCCGGGACAGGGGGAACCAATGAGCAGTTCTTC.

The chain combines TRBV6-5 with TRBJ2-7, with TRBD1 matching over 7 bases. The CDR3 extends over 14 amino acids. Germline V gene data show CDR1 as MNHEY and CDR2 as SVGAGI. Germline trimming cut 7 bases from V and 9 bases from J; bases unmatched to any gene: 15. CDR3 DNA: TGTGCCAGCACCTACCAAGGACAGGCCGTGGTGCAGTACTTC. Encoded protein: CASTYQGQAVVQYF.

The V call is TRBV4-1, the J call TRBJ2-6, with D uncertain. Germline CDR1 is MGHRA and CDR2 is YSYEKL. V dropped 8 bases and J dropped 1 base, with 6 bases sitting between them. The CDR3 extends over 13 amino acids. The CDR3 region is CASSSSGANVLTF. For the CDR3, the DNA is TGCGCCAGCTCCTCGTCTGGGGCCAACGTCCTGACTTTC.

This clone was seen a handful of times. The rearrangement joins TRBV27 to TRBJ1-1; a possible D gene is TRBD1 (5 bases). The germline V gene has CDR1 MNHEY and CDR2 SMNVEV (reference sequence). CDR3 size: 14 residues. Between the trimmed V and J ends, which lost 6 bases and 4 bases, there was a span of 15 bases. For the CDR3, the DNA is TGTGCCAGCAGCACCAGGGTGTACGGCACTGAAGCTTTCTTT. Translating it yields CASSTRVYGTEAFF.

The chain combines TRBV27 with TRBJ1-4; possibly TRBD1 for D (5 bases). V gave up 0 bases and J gave up 1 base, with 12 bases separating them. The CDR3 is made up of 17 amino acids. Germline values: CDR1 MNHEY, CDR2 SMNVEV (reference sequence). Written as DNA, the CDR3 is TGTGCCAGCAGTTTATCCAAGACAGCCGTAACTAATGAAAAACTGTTTTTT. Amino acids: CASSLSKTAVTNEKLFF.

This clone was counted between two and nine times. The V gene is TRBV5-1, the J gene TRBJ2-2, with 8 bases fitting TRBD1. CDR3 length equals 16 residues. Per germline, CDR1 SGHRS and CDR2 YFSETQ. Trimming at V came to 4 bases and at J to 3 bases, leaving 8 bases not matched to a gene. In DNA form, the CDR3 reads TGCGCCAGCAGCACGGGACAGGCCCAACACACCGGGGAGCTGTTTTTT. It encodes CASSTGQAQHTGELFF.